Given below is one T cell receptor beta chain in context. The V gene end was trimmed by 3 bases and the J gene end by 2 bases; junction bases not matched to a gene: 6. This CDR3 has 15 amino acids. Germline assignment: CDR1 SGHRS and CDR2 YFSETQ. TCRdb processed the 5' RACE reads anew with MiXCR; each CDR3 protein has one entry. Of 60,000 to 80,000 distinct CDR3 sequences listed, 15% to 20% are singletons. The source of the sample is a study of T cells of healthy individuals. This chain uses TRBV5-1 with TRBJ2-3; 7 bases line up with TRBD2. The TCR comes from a human donor in good health. CDR3 amino acids: CASSSRLAVTDTQYF. DNA of the CDR3: TGCGCCAGCAGCTCCAGACTAGCCGTCACAGATACGCAGTATTTT. Full variable domain (outside the CDR3, taken from reference TRBV5-1 and TRBJ2-3): KAGVTQTPRYLIKTRGQQVTLSCSPISGHRSVSWYQQTPGQGLQFLFEYFSETQRNKGNFPGRFSGRQFSNSRSEMNVSTLELGDSALYLCASSSRLAVTDTQYFGPGTRLTVL.